The T cell receptor (beta chain) described here comes from a study of blood T cell repertoires in COVID-19. Cohort assignment relied on participant-reported clinical history. Germline CDR1 reads GTSNPN; CDR2 reads SVGIG (reference sequence). The CDR3 is 14 residues long. V was cut by 1 base and J by 3 bases, with 9 bases left in between. Clones were sequenced by immunoSEQ multiplex PCR, and TCRdb holds only the in-frame ones, with some missing. The table shows approximately 200,000 clones, with about four fifths occurring only once. The chain employs TRBV30 and TRBJ1-4; tentatively, D is TRBD1 (5 bases). The sequence was obtained from a middle-aged man who had recovered from COVID-19. The material sequenced was PBMCs or T cells enriched from blood (not recorded which). Written as DNA, the CDR3 is TGTGCCTGGAGTGGGGGGGAAGCTAATGAAAAACTGTTTTTT. This codes for CAWSGGEANEKLFF.